This TCR beta chain stems from a study of PD-1 blockade in classical Hodgkin lymphoma (TCRdb year 2020). Looking at the study overall: Nivolumab dosing was 3 mg/kg intravenously every 2 weeks, continuing until either disease progression or unacceptable toxicity. To define a peripheral blood immune signature of response to PD-1 blockade in classical Hodgkin lymphoma, the study combined TCR beta sequencing with CyTOF.

With regard to this clone: It has no known antigen specificity. Base qualities were left out, and no much larger clone turns up one base away.

V is cut back by 1 base and J by 1 base, with 9 bases in the junction unmatched. The CDR3, cysteine through phenylalanine, is 18 amino acids long. Of the read, only the CDR3 DNA is kept; its 54 bases are in frame from base 1. From a lookup of the germline V gene (reference sequence), CDR1 and CDR2 are LNHDA and SQIVND. The Qiagen DNeasy kit was used to extract genomic DNA from unsorted PBMCs and from the negatively selected CD4+ and CD8+ fractions. TCR beta CDR3 regions were subjected to amplification by immunoSEQ multiplex PCR with primers that anneal to V and J segments. A synthetic immune receptor repertoire was used to minimize amplification bias, and remaining bias was computationally removed after sequencing. Processing in the source paper ran as follows. Custom Python scripts were used to quantify repertoire diversity as the Shannon entropy index. Unsorted, CD4+ and CD8+ repertoires were analyzed separately, except in combined analyses where CD4+ and CD8+ sequences were merged in silico. A clone counted as expanded when the clone's frequency after treatment rose at least 2-fold relative to C1D1, and clones undetected at baseline were given a pseudocount of 0.5. Clones with 0 or 1 copy at C1D1 were classified as singleton clones, and clones with 2 or more copies were classified as non-singleton clones. By matching protein sequences in sorted samples from the same patient, clones expanded in unsorted samples were annotated as CD4+, CD8+ or unknown. Wilcoxon tests on paired samples were used to test changes in diversity from C1D1 to C4D1. Imported from immuneACCESS, the table was reduced by TCRdb to in-frame sequences with V and J called. These copies leave out some clones; in studies compared against another copy, an unresolved V gene accounts for under half, and the cause of the remainder is not known. The V and J calls and the clone size are those of that table, but D and trimming were determined from the DNA. The sample table holds about 98,000 clones, of which 80% to 95% were seen once. Together, the top ten hold over 2.5% of the sample.

Taken with the paper, the label for time point translates to: cycle 1 day 1 (C1D1), immediately before nivolumab initiation. All trial patients had relapsed after autologous stem cell transplantation, with cohorts A, B and C differing in prior brentuximab vedotin exposure. The trial cohort included 55 to 65 patients with relapsed/refractory classical Hodgkin lymphoma, and each patient had a best overall response of complete response, partial response or progressive disease. Single-agent nivolumab was administered to trial patients in the multi-cohort phase II CheckMate 205 trial. Best overall response was determined by an independent review committee according to the 2007 International Working Group response criteria. PBMCs from the trial were collected at three points: immediately before nivolumab initiation (C1D1), and during therapy at cycle 2 day 1 and cycle 4 day 1. Peripheral blood was collected in 8 mL Vacutainer Cell Preparation Tubes, from which PBMCs were isolated by centrifugation and then cryopreserved.

Study-level results and caveats: Among trial patients, those achieving complete response had baseline diversity similar to that of newly diagnosed patients, while diversity was significantly lower in partial responders and progressors. By C4D1, a significant rise was seen in CD4+ TCR diversity but not in CD8+ TCR diversity (p=0.0027 vs p=0.16), and the rise was most apparent among complete responders (p=0.02). The study was restricted to a single clinical trial cohort, and the causes of repertoire differences, possibly disease activity or prior therapy, were left undefined. Baseline TCR diversity was reported as lower in newly diagnosed patients than in healthy donors, and lower still in relapsed/refractory patients. Lower diversity was observed in patients in whom nivolumab was started less than 1 year after ASCT, and these patients were excluded from later analyses so that confounding by immune reconstitution would be avoided.

This clonotype was sampled from a human donor with classical Hodgkin lymphoma. The sequencing here drew on peripheral blood mononuclear cells (PBMCs), taken at baseline. The rearranged segments are TRBV19 and TRBJ1-5, with 8 bases matching TRBD1. The CDR3 protein sequence reads: CASSIVFTDRVSNQPQHF. In nucleotides, the sequence is TGTGCCAGTAGTATAGTCTTCACGGACAGGGTAAGCAATCAGCCCCAGCATTTT.